This TCR beta chain is from a study of blood T cell repertoires in COVID-19. The CDR3 has 16 residues. V was shortened by 3 bases and J by 4 bases, with 18 bases between the two germline ends. Germline-derived CDR1 and CDR2 are SGHRS and YFSETQ. This table comes from immunoSEQ multiplex PCR, and its TCRdb copy is limited to in-frame clones, with some not included. Of about 140,000 clones listed, about 84% are singletons. The chain uses TRBV5-1 and TRBJ2-3; D is undetermined. The sequence derives from a human donor in a cohort sampled during active COVID-19. The sample taken for sequencing was peripheral blood. CDR3 DNA sequence: TGCGCCAGCAGCTCCCTTGGAGCGATTGGCGCAGATACGCAGTATTTT. As protein: CASSSLGAIGADTQYF.